Listed here are 25 T cell receptor beta chains from one sample, sequenced in a study of T and B cells in COVID-19 patients. BIOMED2 TRB-A/B primer pools were used in multiplex TRB PCR. TCRdb called the multiplex PCR reads again in MiXCR, with one record for every CDR3 protein. The table lists about 27,000 distinct CDR3 sequences, about 33% of them singletons. Each TRB amplification used about 220-500 ng of genomic DNA from blood. The source material was blood. The receptors derive from a human donor who had recovered from COVID-19.

The gene calls are TRBV15 and TRBJ2-3; D may correspond to TRBD1 or TRBD2 (7 bases each). The DNA matches TRBJ2-1 better at its end, which makes the J call doubtful. The V gene's germline CDR1 is LNHNV and CDR2 YYDKDF (reference sequence). CDR3 length: 13 amino acids. The CDR3 reads CATSQGGGNEQFF. The CDR3 nucleotides are TGTGCCACCAGCCAGGGGGGGGGCAATGAGCAGTTCTTC.

This clonotype has just a few counts. V usage is TRBV28 and J usage is TRBJ1-5; no clear D. The CDR3 has 12 amino acids. Per germline, CDR1 MDHEN and CDR2 SYDVKM. The V and J ends lost 8 bases and 1 base respectively, with 6 bases between them. CDR3 region: CASRGSNQPQHF. Here the CDR3 DNA reads TGTGCCAGCCGAGGGAGCAATCAGCCCCAGCATTTT.

Remarks on this clonotype: A much larger clone lies a single base off, so this may be a read error. Here the CDR3 omits its conserved ending phenylalanine or tryptophan, so a read error is the likely source. This chain joins TRBV29-1 and TRBJ1-2; tentatively, D is TRBD1 (5 bases). Germline V CDR1 and CDR2: SQVTM, ANQGSEA. Between the trimmed V and J ends, which lost 7 bases and 8 bases, there was a span of 11 bases. CDR3 length: 10 residues. The CDR3: CSARDSGYTL. DNA of the CDR3: TGCAGCGCGCGGGACTCAGGCTACACCCTC.

This chain connects TRBV14 to TRBJ2-2; weak D call: TRBD1 (6 bases). Germline V CDR1 and CDR2: SGHDN, FVKESK. CDR3 size: 12 residues. Trimming left V 7 bases short and J 16 bases short, with 19 bases between. The CDR3 DNA follows: TGTGCCAGCACTCAGGGGCGACCGCGTAAGTTTTTT. It translates to CASTQGRPRKFF.

The chain is built from TRBV6-5 and TRBJ1-5; tentatively, D is TRBD1 (6 bases). The V gene's germline CDR1 is MNHEY and CDR2 SVGAGI. The CDR3 length is 14 residues. The V gene lost 6 bases and the J gene lost 3 bases, with 12 bases spanning the gap. The CDR3 region is CASSYGQINQPQHF. Written as DNA, the CDR3 is TGTGCCAGCAGCTACGGACAGATCAATCAGCCCCAGCATTTT.

The gene calls are TRBV5-1 and TRBJ2-2; D may be TRBD1 (6 bases). V was cut by 4 bases and J by 1 base, with 11 bases left in between. This CDR3 has 15 residues. Germline lookup yields CDR1 SGHRS and CDR2 YFSETQ. The CDR3 nucleotides read TGCGCCAGCAGCATATCGGACAGGAACACCGGGGAGCTGTTTTTT. Residues: CASSISDRNTGELFF.

This clonotype showed up just a few times. This sequence joins TRBV6-2 or TRBV6-3 and TRBJ1-5, with 8 bases identical to TRBD1. CDR3 size: 16 residues. V lost 6 bases and J lost 3; bases outside the gene matches: 10. Germline V gives CDR1 MNHEY, CDR2 SVGEGT. CDR3 nucleotide sequence: TGTGCCAGCAGCTCCGGACAGGGAAGGAACAATCAGCCCCAGCATTTT. Translating gives CASSSGQGRNNQPQHF.

V is TRBV7-6 and J is TRBJ2-3; 8 bases are shared with TRBD2. The V gene end was trimmed by 5 bases and the J gene end by 2 bases; junction bases not matched to a gene: 9. The CDR3 is 16 amino acids. Per germline, CDR1 SGHVS and CDR2 FNYEAQ. This CDR3 reads CASSLAGGWVTDTQYF. As DNA, the CDR3 is TGTGCCAGCAGCCTCGCGGGAGGCTGGGTCACAGATACGCAGTATTTT.

The CDR3 is CASMRQGSTDTQYF. CDR3 bases: TGTGCCAGCATGAGGCAGGGAAGCACAGATACGCAGTATTTT. This chain links TRBV27 with TRBJ2-3; TRBD1 might be the D (5 bases). V lost 7 bases and J 0 bases, leaving 11 bases between the germline ends. Per the germline V gene, CDR1 is MNHEY and CDR2 is SMNVEV (reference sequence). CDR3 length equals 14 residues.

This clonotype was detected only a few times. An end of the junction does not agree with germline; a read error may underlie this. The genes are TRBV5-5 and TRBJ2-2, with D hard to call. The CDR3 runs 14 residues. The V gene's germline CDR1 is SGHKS and CDR2 YYEKEE (reference sequence). DNA for the CDR3: TGCGCCAGCAGCCGGACGGCAGACACCGGGGAGCTGTTTTTT. Residues: CASSRTADTGELFF.

This clonotype was observed many times. The rearrangement uses TRBV19 and TRBJ2-7; TRBD1 aligns across 7 bases. This CDR3 region has 14 residues. V trimming: 6 bases; J trimming: 6 bases; junction bases outside the gene matches: 11. Germline V gene lookup returns CDR1 LNHDA and CDR2 SQIVND (reference sequence). CDR3 in DNA: TGTGCCAGTAGAAGGGACAGTCCCCCTTTCGAGCAGTACTTC. Encoded protein: CASRRDSPPFEQYF.

Judged by abundance, this clonotype is medium-sized. This chain links TRBV5-4 with TRBJ2-5, with D maybe TRBD1 (5 bases). Deletions cut 3 bases from V and 5 bases from J, with 5 bases between. The CDR3 consists of 11 residues. Germline V gene sequence: CDR1 SGHNT, CDR2 YYREEE (reference sequence). The CDR3: CASSSGETQYF. The CDR3 DNA is TGTGCCAGCAGCTCAGGGGAGACCCAGTACTTC.

This clonotype is classed as medium-sized. The chain is built from TRBV15 and TRBJ2-1; tentatively, D is TRBD1 or TRBD2 (5 bases each). This CDR3 contains 15 residues. The germline gives CDR1 LNHNV, CDR2 YYDKDF (reference sequence). The V and J ends lost 1 base and 2 bases respectively, with 9 bases between them. The CDR3 DNA reads TGTGCCACCAGCAGAGGAGGGGAAACCTACAATGAGCAGTTCTTC. Its translation: CATSRGGETYNEQFF.

This clonotype came up a few times. This rearrangement joins TRBV19 to TRBJ1-1; possibly TRBD1 for D (5 bases). V gave up 5 bases and J gave up 1 base, with 14 bases separating them. Germline CDR1 is LNHDA and CDR2 is SQIVND (reference sequence). The CDR3 is 15 amino acids. The CDR3 sequence is CASSPGPISNTEAFF. The CDR3 DNA reads as TGTGCCAGTAGTCCGGGGCCCATTTCGAACACTGAAGCTTTCTTT.

A few counts support this clonotype. The V and J genes are TRBV19 and TRBJ1-3; D uncertain. V was clipped by 1 base and J by 0 bases, with 10 bases between them. Germline V CDR1 and CDR2: LNHDA, SQIVND (reference sequence). The CDR3 is 16 residues long. The CDR3 loop is CASSIGGLRSGNTIYF. CDR3 bases: TGTGCCAGTAGTATAGGCGGACTGCGCTCTGGAAACACCATATATTTT. The full variable domain, in which reference TRBV19 and TRBJ1-3 provide the parts outside the CDR3, is DGGITQSPKYLFRKEGQNVTLSCEQNLNHDAMYWYRQDPGQGLRLIYYSQIVNDFQKGDIAEGYSVSREKKESFPLTVTSAQKNPTAFYLCASSIGGLRSGNTIYFGEGSWLTVV.

In this sample, this clonotype turned up many times. This chain joins TRBV29-1 and TRBJ1-2; maybe TRBD1 (6 bases). V was trimmed by 7 bases and J by 4 bases, leaving 19 bases between them. The CDR3 extends over 14 amino acids. Germline V gene lookup returns CDR1 SQVTM and CDR2 ANQGSEA. This CDR3 reads CSAWGGGAGYGYTF. CDR3 bases: TGCAGCGCCTGGGGTGGGGGCGCGGGCTATGGCTACACCTTC.

The V gene is TRBV6-5, the J gene TRBJ2-7, with 7 bases aligning to TRBD1. There are 14 residues in the CDR3. The J segment lost 1 base and the V segment lost 5 bases, leaving 5 bases of the junction unmatched. Germline lookup yields CDR1 MNHEY and CDR2 SVGAGI. CDR3 sequence: CASSEQGKSYEQYF. For the CDR3, the DNA is TGTGCCAGCAGTGAACAGGGGAAGTCCTACGAGCAGTACTTC.

The chain carries TRBV5-3 and TRBJ2-3; a weak D match, TRBD1 (6 bases). TRBV5-3 carries the ORF label, with uncertain function. Between the trimmed V and J ends, which lost 5 bases and 9 bases, there was a span of 22 bases. CDR3 length: 15 residues. The CDR3, as DNA: TGTGCCAGAAGAGGGCTGGACAGAGACAGGTACACGCAGTATTTT. This translates into CARRGLDRDRYTQYF.

Ten or more counts support this clonotype. The rearrangement joins TRBV29-1 to TRBJ1-1; D not resolved. V lost 7 bases and J lost 0, with 18 bases in between. This CDR3 contains 15 residues. Germline V gene sequence: CDR1 SQVTM, CDR2 ANQGSEA. CDR3 sequence reads: CSAPAMGSMNTEAFF. In nucleotides, the CDR3 is TGCAGCGCGCCAGCTATGGGGAGCATGAACACTGAAGCTTTCTTT.

This chain uses TRBV15 with TRBJ1-5, with 8 bases lining up with TRBD1. With 5 bases clipped from V and 6 bases from J, the junction kept 6 bases outside the gene matches. Germline-derived CDR1 and CDR2 are LNHNV and YYDKDF (reference sequence). The CDR3 totals 14 residues. Written as DNA, the CDR3 is TGTGCCACCAGCGGAAGGACAGGGCGTCAGCCCCAGCATTTT. As protein: CATSGRTGRQPQHF.

This chain connects TRBV6-5 to TRBJ2-1; 7 nucleotides line up with TRBD1. V was pared by 6 bases and J by 3 bases, with 14 bases of the junction left unmatched. This CDR3 has 17 residues. Germline CDR1 is MNHEY and CDR2 is SVGAGI. CDR3 protein: CASSHGTGDVDYNEQFF. DNA for the CDR3: TGTGCCAGCAGCCACGGTACAGGGGATGTGGACTACAATGAGCAGTTCTTC.

V and J are TRBV7-2 and TRBJ1-5; a weak D match, TRBD1 (5 bases). With 6 bases removed from V and 1 base from J, the gap between germline ends came to 16 bases. CDR3 length: 16 amino acids. CDR1 and CDR2 (germline): SGHTA, FQGNSA. The CDR3 DNA is TGTGCCAGCAGTCGAAGCTGGGGGGTAAGCAATCAGCCCCAGCATTTT. It is translated as CASSRSWGVSNQPQHF.

The J gene is TRBJ1-6, the V gene TRBV7-6; possibly TRBD1 for D (6 bases). CDR3 length equals 15 residues. Germline V gene sequence: CDR1 SGHVS, CDR2 FNYEAQ. V was pared by 3 bases and J by 7 bases, with 13 bases between. CDR3 sequence reads: CASSFSDRSNSPLHF. The CDR3 DNA reads as TGTGCCAGCAGCTTCTCTGACAGGAGCAATTCACCCCTCCACTTT.

The rearrangement links TRBV6-1 to TRBJ2-3, with D unclear. This CDR3 is built from 13 residues. Trimming stripped 5 bases from V and 7 bases from J, with 13 bases between. CDR1 is MNHNS, CDR2 SASEGT, per germline. The CDR3 DNA reads as TGTGCCAGCAGTAACAACTGGGAACATACGCAGTATTTT. It translates to CASSNNWEHTQYF.

This sequence joins TRBV20-1 and TRBJ2-5; tentatively, D is TRBD2 (6 bases). The germline V gene encodes CDR1 DFQATT and CDR2 SNEGSKA (reference sequence). The V end lost 5 bases, the J end lost 5 bases, and 12 bases lay between the germline ends. The length of the CDR3 is 12 residues. In DNA, the CDR3 is TGCAGTGCTCCGACAGCGGGTGAGACCCAGTACTTC. This translates into CSAPTAGETQYF.